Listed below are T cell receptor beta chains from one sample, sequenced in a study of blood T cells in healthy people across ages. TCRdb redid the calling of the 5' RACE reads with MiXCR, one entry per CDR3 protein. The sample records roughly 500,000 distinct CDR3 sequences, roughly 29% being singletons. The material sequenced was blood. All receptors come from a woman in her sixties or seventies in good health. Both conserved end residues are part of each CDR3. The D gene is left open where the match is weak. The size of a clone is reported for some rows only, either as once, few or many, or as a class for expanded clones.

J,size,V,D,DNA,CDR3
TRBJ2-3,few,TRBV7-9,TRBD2,TGTGCCAGCAGCCATTGGACTAGCCTCACAGATACGCAGTATTTT,CASSHWTSLTDTQYF
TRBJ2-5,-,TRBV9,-,TGTGCCAGCAGCGTAGCGGGGCAGGAAGAGACCCAGTACTTC,CASSVAGQEETQYF
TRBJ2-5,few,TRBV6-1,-,TGTGCCAGCCTGGGGCTGTACCAAGAGACCCAGTACTTC,CASLGLYQETQYF
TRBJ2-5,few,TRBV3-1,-,TGTGCCAGCAGCCCGTCCATAGCGTACGAACAAGAGACCCAGTACTTC,CASSPSIAYEQETQYF
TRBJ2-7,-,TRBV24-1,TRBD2,TGTGCCACCAGTGATCCGACTAGCGGGGCCTACGAGCAGTACTTC,CATSDPTSGAYEQYF
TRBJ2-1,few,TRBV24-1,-,TGTGCCACCAGCCCTTGGGGGGATGAGCAGTTCTTC,CATSPWGDEQFF
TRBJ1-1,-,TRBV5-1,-,TGCGCCAGCAGCGTGGGGGCAGGTGTCACTGAAGCTTTCTTT,CASSVGAGVTEAFF
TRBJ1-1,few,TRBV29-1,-,TGCAGCGTGATGGACCCGCTCCGGGACCCAACCAGAGAGGGTGAAGCTTTCTTT,CSVMDPLRDPTREGEAFF
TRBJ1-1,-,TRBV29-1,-,TGCAGCGCCCCGGACGGGACCATGAACACTGAAGCTTTCTTT,CSAPDGTMNTEAFF
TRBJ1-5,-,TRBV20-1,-,TGCAGTGCTAGGGTCCCCTCTGGTAGCAATCAGCCCCAGCATTTT,CSARVPSGSNQPQHF
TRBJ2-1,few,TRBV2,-,TGTGCCAGCAGCCCCCAAGGGCCGGGAATTGAGCAGTTCTTC,CASSPQGPGIEQFF
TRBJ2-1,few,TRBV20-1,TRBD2,TGCAGTGCCCCTCCTAGCGGGGGCCTTCACAATGAGCAGTTCTTC,CSAPPSGGLHNEQFF
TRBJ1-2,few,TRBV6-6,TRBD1,TGTGCCAGCCGGACAGGGGAGAGCGGCTACACCTTC,CASRTGESGYTF
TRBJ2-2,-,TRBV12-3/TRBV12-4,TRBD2,TGTGCCAGCAGCCCCCTGCGGGGGGCGGGTAAGGACACCGGGGAGCTGTTTTTT,CASSPLRGAGKDTGELFF
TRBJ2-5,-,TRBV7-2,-,TGTGCCAGCAGCTTTTGGGGGTTAGAGCAGTACTTC,CASSFWGLEQYF
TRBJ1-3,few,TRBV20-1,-,TGCAGTGCTCCGCCAGCGGACAGTCTCTCTGGAAACACCATATATTTT,CSAPPADSLSGNTIYF
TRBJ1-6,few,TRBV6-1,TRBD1,TGTGCCAGCAGTCCCCGGGGAGGGGGCAGGGGTTCACCCCTCCACTTT,CASSPRGGGRGSPLHF
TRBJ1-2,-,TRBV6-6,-,TGTGCCAGCAGTGCGCCGATGGGAGAATCTAACTATGGCTACACCTTC,CASSAPMGESNYGYTF
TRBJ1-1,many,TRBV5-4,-,TGTGCCAGCAGCTTGCAGGGTGTGGGTACTGAAGCTTTCTTT,CASSLQGVGTEAFF
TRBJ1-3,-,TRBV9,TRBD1,TGTGCCAGCAGCAACACCGAAGGACAGGGATATTTTGGAAACACCATATATTTT,CASSNTEGQGYFGNTIYF
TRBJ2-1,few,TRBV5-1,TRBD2,TGCGCCAGCAGCTTGGCCGGGGCTAGCGGGGGGGCCTCTGTCAATGAGCAGTTCTTC,CASSLAGASGGASVNEQFF
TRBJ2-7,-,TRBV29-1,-,TGCAGCGTCCTCAGGGGCTACGAGCAGTACTTC,CSVLRGYEQYF
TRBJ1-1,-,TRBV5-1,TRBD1,TGCGCCAGCAGCTCTGGACAGGGGGCAACAAACACTGAAGCTTTCTTT,CASSSGQGATNTEAFF
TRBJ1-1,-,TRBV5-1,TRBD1,TGCGCCAGCAGCCCGGGACAGGGGGCAGGTATTGAAGCTTTCTTT,CASSPGQGAGIEAFF
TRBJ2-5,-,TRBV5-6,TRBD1,TGTGCCAGCAGCTCCAGGACAGGGTGGGGGGAGACCCAGTACTTC,CASSSRTGWGETQYF
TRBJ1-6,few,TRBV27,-,TGTGCCAGCAGTTTCCGTGATTCACCCCTCCACTTT,CASSFRDSPLHF
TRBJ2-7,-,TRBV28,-,TGTGCCAGCAGTCGGGACGGGGACCCCTACGAGCAGTACTTC,CASSRDGDPYEQYF
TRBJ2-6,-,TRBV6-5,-,TGTGCCAGCAGTTACTCGAGAGGGGCCAACGTCCTGACTTTC,CASSYSRGANVLTF